This T cell receptor beta chain was retrieved from a study of cytomegalovirus exposure and HLA in healthy donors. Deletions cut 1 base from V and 6 bases from J, with 7 bases between. The germline CDR1 and CDR2 sequences are GTSNPN and SVGIG (reference sequence). This CDR3 region has 12 residues. The PCR used 60 Vbeta and 13 Jbeta primers. Some clones are missing from TCRdb's copy, which holds only in-frame ones; the method was immunoSEQ multiplex PCR. In the table there are 150,000 to 200,000 clones, just under 80% of which are singletons. The sequencing input was PBMCs. This sequence was found in a man aged 18-30 years in good health and CMV-seropositive. The V and J genes are TRBV30 and TRBJ2-1; tentatively, D is TRBD2 (5 bases). CDR3 region: CAWSGTSNEQFF. In nucleotides, the CDR3 is TGTGCCTGGAGTGGGACTTCCAATGAGCAGTTCTTC.